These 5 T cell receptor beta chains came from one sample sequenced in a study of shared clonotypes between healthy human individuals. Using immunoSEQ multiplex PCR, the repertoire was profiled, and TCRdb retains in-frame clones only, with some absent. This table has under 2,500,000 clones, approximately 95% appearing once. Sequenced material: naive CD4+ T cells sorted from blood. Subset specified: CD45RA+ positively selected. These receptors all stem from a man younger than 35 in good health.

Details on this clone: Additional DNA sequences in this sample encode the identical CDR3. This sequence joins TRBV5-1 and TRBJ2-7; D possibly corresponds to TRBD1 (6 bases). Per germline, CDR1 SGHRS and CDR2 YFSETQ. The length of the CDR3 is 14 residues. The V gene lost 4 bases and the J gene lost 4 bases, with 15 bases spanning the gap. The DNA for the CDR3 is TGCGCCAGCAGCCCCGGGACACCTTCATACGAGCAGTACTTC. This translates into CASSPGTPSYEQYF.

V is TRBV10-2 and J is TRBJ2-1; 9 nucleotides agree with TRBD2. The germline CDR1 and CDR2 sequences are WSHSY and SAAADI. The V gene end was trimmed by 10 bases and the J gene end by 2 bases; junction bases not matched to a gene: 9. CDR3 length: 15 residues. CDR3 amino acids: CATQRLADTYNEQFF. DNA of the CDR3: TGCGCCACCCAGCGACTAGCGGATACCTACAATGAGCAGTTCTTC.

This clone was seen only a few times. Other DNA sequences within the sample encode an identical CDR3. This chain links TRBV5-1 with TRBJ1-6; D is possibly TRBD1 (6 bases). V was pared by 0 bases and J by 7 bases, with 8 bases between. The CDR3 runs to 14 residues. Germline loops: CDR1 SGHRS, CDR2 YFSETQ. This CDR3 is CASSLGQGNSPLHF. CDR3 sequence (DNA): TGCGCCAGCAGCTTGGGGCAGGGGAATTCACCCCTCCACTTT.

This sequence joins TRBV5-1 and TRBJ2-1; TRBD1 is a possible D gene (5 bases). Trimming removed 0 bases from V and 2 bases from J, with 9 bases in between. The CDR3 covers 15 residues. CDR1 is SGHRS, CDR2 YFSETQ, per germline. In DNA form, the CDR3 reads TGCGCCAGCAGCTTGGCGCCGGACACCTACAATGAGCAGTTCTTC. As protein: CASSLAPDTYNEQFF. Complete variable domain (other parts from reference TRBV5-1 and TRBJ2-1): KAGVTQTPRYLIKTRGQQVTLSCSPISGHRSVSWYQQTPGQGLQFLFEYFSETQRNKGNFPGRFSGRQFSNSRSEMNVSTLELGDSALYLCASSLAPDTYNEQFFGPGTRLTVL.

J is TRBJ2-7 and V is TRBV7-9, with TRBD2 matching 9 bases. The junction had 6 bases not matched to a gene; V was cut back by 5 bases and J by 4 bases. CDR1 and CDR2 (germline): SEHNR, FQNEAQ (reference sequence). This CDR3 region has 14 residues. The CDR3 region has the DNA TGTGCCAGCAGCCCCGGGACTAGCAGATACGAGCAGTACTTC. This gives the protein CASSPGTSRYEQYF.